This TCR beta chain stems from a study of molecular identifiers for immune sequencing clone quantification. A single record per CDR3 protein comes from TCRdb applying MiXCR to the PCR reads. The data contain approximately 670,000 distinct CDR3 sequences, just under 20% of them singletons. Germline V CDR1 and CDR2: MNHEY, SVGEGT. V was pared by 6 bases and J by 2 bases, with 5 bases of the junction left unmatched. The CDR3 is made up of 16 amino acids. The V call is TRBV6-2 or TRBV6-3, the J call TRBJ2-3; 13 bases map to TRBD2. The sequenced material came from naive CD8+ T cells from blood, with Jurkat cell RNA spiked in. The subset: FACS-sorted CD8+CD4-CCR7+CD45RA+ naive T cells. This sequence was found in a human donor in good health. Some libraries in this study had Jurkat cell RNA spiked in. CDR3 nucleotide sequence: TGTGCCAGCAGCCTAGGGACTAGCGGGGTCACAGATACGCAGTATTTT. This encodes CASSLGTSGVTDTQYF.